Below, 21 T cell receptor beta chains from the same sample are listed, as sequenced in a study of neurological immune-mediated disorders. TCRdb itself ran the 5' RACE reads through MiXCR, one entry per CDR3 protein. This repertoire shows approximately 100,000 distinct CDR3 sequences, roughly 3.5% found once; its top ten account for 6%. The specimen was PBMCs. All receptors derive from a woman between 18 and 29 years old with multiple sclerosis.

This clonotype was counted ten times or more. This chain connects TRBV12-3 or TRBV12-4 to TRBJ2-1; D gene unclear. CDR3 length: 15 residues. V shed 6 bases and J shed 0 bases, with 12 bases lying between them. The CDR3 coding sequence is TGTGCCAGCAGGGATCAGGTTAACTCCTACAATGAGCAGTTCTTC. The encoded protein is CASRDQVNSYNEQFF.

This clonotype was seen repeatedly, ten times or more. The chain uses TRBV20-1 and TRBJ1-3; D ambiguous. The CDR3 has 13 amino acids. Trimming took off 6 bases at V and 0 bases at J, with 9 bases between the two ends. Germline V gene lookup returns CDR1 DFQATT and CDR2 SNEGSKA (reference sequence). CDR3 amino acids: CSARGSSGNTIYF. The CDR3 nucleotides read TGCAGTGCCCGAGGGAGCTCTGGAAACACCATATATTTT.

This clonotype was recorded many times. The CDR3 spells CASSFPDRGDGYTF. CDR3 DNA: TGTGCCAGCAGCTTTCCCGACAGGGGAGATGGCTACACCTTC. V is TRBV7-2 and J is TRBJ1-2; 8 positions agree with TRBD1. Germline assignment: CDR1 SGHTA and CDR2 FQGNSA. Trimming took 3 bases from V and 6 from J; bases not matched to a gene: 6. The CDR3 spans 14 residues.

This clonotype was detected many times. CDR3 coding DNA: TGTGCCAGCAGTGCCCTAGCGGTATACACAGATACGCAGTATTTT. Translation: CASSALAVYTDTQYF. V and J are TRBV2 and TRBJ2-3; 7 bases match TRBD2. The V segment lost 4 bases and the J segment 2 bases; nucleotides outside the gene matches: 6. This CDR3 has 15 amino acids. The germline gives CDR1 SNHLY, CDR2 FYNNEI.

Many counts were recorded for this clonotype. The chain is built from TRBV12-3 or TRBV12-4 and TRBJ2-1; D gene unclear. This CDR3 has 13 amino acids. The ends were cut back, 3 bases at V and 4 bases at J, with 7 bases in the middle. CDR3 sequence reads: CASSFYEYNEQFF. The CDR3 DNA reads TGTGCCAGCAGTTTTTACGAGTACAATGAGCAGTTCTTC.

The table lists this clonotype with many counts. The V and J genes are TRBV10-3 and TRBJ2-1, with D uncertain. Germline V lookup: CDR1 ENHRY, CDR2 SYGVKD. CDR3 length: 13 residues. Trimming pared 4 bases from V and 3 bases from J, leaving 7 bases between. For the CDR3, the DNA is TGTGCCATCAGTGGGGGTAGCTACAATGAGCAGTTCTTC. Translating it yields CAISGGSYNEQFF.

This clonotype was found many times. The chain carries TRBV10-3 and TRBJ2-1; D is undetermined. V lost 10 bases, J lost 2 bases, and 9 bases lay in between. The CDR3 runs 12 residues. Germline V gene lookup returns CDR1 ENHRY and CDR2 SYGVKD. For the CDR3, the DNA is TGTGCCACCCAGTCCACCTACAATGAGCAGTTCTTC. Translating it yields CATQSTYNEQFF.

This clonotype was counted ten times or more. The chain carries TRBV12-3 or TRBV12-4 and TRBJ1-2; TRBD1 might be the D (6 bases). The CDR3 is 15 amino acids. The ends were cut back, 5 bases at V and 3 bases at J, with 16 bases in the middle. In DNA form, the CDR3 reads TGTGCCAGCAGTCCAAGTGGGGGGCTGGACTATGGCTACACCTTC. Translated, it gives CASSPSGGLDYGYTF.

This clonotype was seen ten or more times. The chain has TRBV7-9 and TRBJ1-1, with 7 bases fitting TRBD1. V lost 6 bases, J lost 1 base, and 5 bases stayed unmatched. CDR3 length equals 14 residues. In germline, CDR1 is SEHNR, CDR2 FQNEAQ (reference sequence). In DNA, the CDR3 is TGTGCCAGCAGTCGAGACAGGGAGAACACTGAAGCTTTCTTT. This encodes CASSRDRENTEAFF.

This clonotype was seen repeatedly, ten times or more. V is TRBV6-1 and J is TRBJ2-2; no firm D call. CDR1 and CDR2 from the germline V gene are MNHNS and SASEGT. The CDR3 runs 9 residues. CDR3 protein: CGTGGELFF. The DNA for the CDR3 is TGTGGTACTGGCGGGGAGCTGTTTTTT.

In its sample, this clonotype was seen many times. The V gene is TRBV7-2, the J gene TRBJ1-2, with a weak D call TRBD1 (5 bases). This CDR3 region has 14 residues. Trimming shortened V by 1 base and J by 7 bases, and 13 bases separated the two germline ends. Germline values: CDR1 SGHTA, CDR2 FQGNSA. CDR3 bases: TGTGCCAGCAGCTTAGTGGCAGGGTCGGGTGGCTACACCTTC. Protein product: CASSLVAGSGGYTF.

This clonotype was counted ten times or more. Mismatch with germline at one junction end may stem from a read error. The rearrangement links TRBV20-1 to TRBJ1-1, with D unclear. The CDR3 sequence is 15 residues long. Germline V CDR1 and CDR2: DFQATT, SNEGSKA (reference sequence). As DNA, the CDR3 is TGCAGTGCGAGAGATCGTCGGTATCCAGACACTGAAGCTTTCTTT. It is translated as CSARDRRYPDTEAFF.

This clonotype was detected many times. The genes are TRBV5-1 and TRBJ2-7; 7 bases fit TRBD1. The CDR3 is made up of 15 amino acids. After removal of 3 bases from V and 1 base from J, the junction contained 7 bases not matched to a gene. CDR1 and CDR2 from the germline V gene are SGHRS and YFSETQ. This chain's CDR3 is CASSYDPGQSYEQYF. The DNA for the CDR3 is TGCGCCAGCAGCTATGATCCGGGACAGTCCTACGAGCAGTACTTC.

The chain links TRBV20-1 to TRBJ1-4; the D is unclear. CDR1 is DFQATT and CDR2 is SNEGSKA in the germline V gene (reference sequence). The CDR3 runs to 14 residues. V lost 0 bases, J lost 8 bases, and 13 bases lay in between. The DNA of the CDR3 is TGCAGTGCTAGAGATCAGCAGTCTGGGGAAAAACTGTTTTTT. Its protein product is CSARDQQSGEKLFF.

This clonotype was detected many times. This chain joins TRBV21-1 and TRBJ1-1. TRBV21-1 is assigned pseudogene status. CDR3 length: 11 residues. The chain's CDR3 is CASKGGTEAFF. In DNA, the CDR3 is TGTGCCAGCAAGGGTGGCACTGAAGCTTTCTTT.

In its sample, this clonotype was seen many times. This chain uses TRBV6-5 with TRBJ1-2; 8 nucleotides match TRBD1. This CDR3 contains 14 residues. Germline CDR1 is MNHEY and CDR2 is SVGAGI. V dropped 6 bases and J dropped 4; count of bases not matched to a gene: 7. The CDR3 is CASRQTGVGYGYTF. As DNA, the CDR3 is TGTGCCAGCAGACAGACAGGGGTGGGCTATGGCTACACCTTC.

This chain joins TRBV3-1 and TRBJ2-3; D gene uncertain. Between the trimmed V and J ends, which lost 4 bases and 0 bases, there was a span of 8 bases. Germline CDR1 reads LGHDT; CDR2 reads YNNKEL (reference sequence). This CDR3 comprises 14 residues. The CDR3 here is CASSRMTSTDTQYF. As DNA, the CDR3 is TGTGCCAGCAGCCGAATGACTAGCACAGATACGCAGTATTTT.

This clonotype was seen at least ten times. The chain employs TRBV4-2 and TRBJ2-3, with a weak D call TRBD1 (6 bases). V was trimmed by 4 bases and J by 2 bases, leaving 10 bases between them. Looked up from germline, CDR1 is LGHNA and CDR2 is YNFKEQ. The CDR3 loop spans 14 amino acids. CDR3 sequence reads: CASSLGQFTDTQYF. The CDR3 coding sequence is TGTGCCAGCAGCCTAGGACAGTTCACAGATACGCAGTATTTT.

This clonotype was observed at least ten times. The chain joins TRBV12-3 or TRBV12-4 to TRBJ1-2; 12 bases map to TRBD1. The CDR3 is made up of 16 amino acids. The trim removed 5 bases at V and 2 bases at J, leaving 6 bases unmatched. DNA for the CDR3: TGTGCCAGCAGTCTCTACGGGACAGGGGGCAACTATGGCTACACCTTC. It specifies CASSLYGTGGNYGYTF.

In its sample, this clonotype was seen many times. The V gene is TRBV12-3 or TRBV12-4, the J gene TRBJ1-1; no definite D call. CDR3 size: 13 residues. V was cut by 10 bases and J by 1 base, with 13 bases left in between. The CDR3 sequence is CATLVGSNTEAFF. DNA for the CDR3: TGTGCCACCCTGGTGGGGTCGAACACTGAAGCTTTCTTT.

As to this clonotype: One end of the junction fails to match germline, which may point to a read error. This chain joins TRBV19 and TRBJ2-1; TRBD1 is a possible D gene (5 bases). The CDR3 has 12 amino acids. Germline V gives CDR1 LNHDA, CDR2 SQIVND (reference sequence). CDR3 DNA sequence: TGTGCCAGTAGCCCAATACGTTTGGGGCCCACCTTC. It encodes CASSPIRLGPTF.